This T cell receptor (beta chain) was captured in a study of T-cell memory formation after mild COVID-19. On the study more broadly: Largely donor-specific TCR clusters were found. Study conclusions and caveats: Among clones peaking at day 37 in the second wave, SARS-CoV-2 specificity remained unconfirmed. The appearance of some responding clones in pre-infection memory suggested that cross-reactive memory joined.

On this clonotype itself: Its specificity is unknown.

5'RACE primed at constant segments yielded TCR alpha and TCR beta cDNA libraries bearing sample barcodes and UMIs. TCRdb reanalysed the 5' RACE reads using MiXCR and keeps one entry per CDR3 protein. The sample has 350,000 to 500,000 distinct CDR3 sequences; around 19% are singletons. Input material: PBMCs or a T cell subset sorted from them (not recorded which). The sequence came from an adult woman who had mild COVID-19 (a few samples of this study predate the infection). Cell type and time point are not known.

CDR3 loop: CASSLSTGTYNEQFF. The DNA of the CDR3 is TGTGCCAGCAGCTTAAGCACAGGGACATACAATGAGCAGTTCTTC. This chain uses TRBV5-6 with TRBJ2-1; TRBD1 is a possible D gene (6 bases). From germline, CDR1 is SGHDT and CDR2 YYEEEE. The CDR3 consists of 15 residues. Trimming shortened V by 2 bases and J by 4 bases, and 13 bases separated the two germline ends.